These 23 T cell receptor beta chains share one sample of origin, sequenced in a study of Tregs in tolerant kidney transplant recipients. The method was immunoSEQ multiplex PCR; TCRdb's version includes in-frame clones alone and lacks a portion of them. The sample has about 100,000 clones, approximately 93% seen once. Sequencing was performed on CD4+ T cells from blood, taken before the transplant. The source is a human donor who received a combined kidney and bone marrow transplant.

The chain recombines TRBV6-1 with TRBJ1-5; no reliable D call. V lost 4 bases and J 5 bases, leaving 9 bases between the germline ends. The CDR3 is made up of 13 amino acids. Germline lookup yields CDR1 MNHNS and CDR2 SASEGT. Here the CDR3 DNA reads TGTGCCAGCAGTGTGGACTATTATCAGCCCCAGCATTTT. Protein: CASSVDYYQPQHF.

The V call is TRBV19, the J call TRBJ1-6; 11 bases are a match to TRBD1. The V gene end was trimmed by 3 bases and the J gene end by 7 bases; junction bases not matched to a gene: 5. This CDR3 region has 16 residues. Germline V CDR1 and CDR2: LNHDA, SQIVND (reference sequence). The chain's CDR3 is CASSITGTGGNSPLHF. The CDR3 DNA reads TGTGCCAGTAGTATCACCGGGACAGGGGGAAATTCACCCCTCCACTTT. Complete variable domain (other parts from reference TRBV19 and TRBJ1-6): DGGITQSPKYLFRKEGQNVTLSCEQNLNHDAMYWYRQDPGQGLRLIYYSQIVNDFQKGDIAEGYSVSREKKESFPLTVTSAQKNPTAFYLCASSITGTGGNSPLHFGNGTRLTVT.

The chain combines TRBV5-5 with TRBJ2-3, with 8 bases that match TRBD2. V lost 4 bases to trimming and J lost 4 bases; unmatched junction nucleotides: 2. Germline V CDR1 and CDR2: SGHKS, YYEKEE (reference sequence). This CDR3 comprises 13 residues. The CDR3 coding sequence is TGTGCCAGCAGCCGGACTAGCCCAGATACGCAGTATTTT. It translates to CASSRTSPDTQYF.

This chain connects TRBV7-2 to TRBJ1-3; no firm D call. V was shortened by 0 bases and J by 0 bases, with 12 bases between the two germline ends. The CDR3 loop spans 17 amino acids. Looked up from germline, CDR1 is SGHTA and CDR2 is FQGNSA. The CDR3 region has the DNA TGTGCCAGCAGCTTAGCTTTCTCGCGATACTCTGGAAACACCATATATTTT. Its translation is CASSLAFSRYSGNTIYF.

V is TRBV4-2 and J is TRBJ2-1; D possibly corresponds to TRBD1 (5 bases). This CDR3 has 14 amino acids. From germline, CDR1 is LGHNA and CDR2 YNFKEQ. Trimming took 0 bases from V and 7 from J, leaving 10 bases between them. CDR3: CASSQERSGNEQFF. Here the CDR3 DNA reads TGTGCCAGCAGCCAAGAACGGTCAGGGAATGAGCAGTTCTTC.

V and J are TRBV4-3 and TRBJ2-2, with a tentative D call TRBD2 (7 bases). V dropped 0 bases and J dropped 2 bases, with 10 bases sitting between them. This CDR3 spans 16 amino acids. Germline V gives CDR1 LGHNA, CDR2 YSLEER. CDR3 in DNA: TGCGCCAGCAGCCAAGAGCGGGGGCCCAACACCGGGGAGCTGTTTTTT. Amino acids: CASSQERGPNTGELFF.

V gene TRBV5-1 combines with J gene TRBJ2-1, with D possibly being TRBD2 (7 bases). The CDR3 is 13 amino acids. CDR1 is SGHRS, CDR2 YFSETQ, per germline. The ends were cut back, 4 bases at V and 10 bases at J, with 15 bases in the middle. For the CDR3, the DNA is TGCGCCAGCAGCGGGGGGGGGCCCGGGGAGCAGTTCTTC. Translated, it gives CASSGGGPGEQFF.

The gene calls are TRBV7-2 and TRBJ2-1; 11 positions agree with TRBD2. The CDR3 extends over 19 amino acids. Germline V lookup: CDR1 SGHTA, CDR2 FQGNSA. After removal of 5 bases from V and 0 bases from J, the junction contained 12 bases not matched to a gene. CDR3 amino acids: CASSTAGTSGVNSYNEQFF. For the CDR3, the DNA is TGTGCCAGCAGCACCGCCGGGACTAGCGGTGTCAACTCCTACAATGAGCAGTTCTTC.

The CDR3 sequence is CASSLARSLDEQFF. DNA for the CDR3: TGTGCCAGCAGCTTAGCCCGGTCCCTTGATGAGCAGTTCTTC. The J gene is TRBJ2-1, the V gene TRBV11-3; no reliable D call. Germline lookup yields CDR1 SGHNT and CDR2 YENEEA. This CDR3 is 14 amino acids long. The ends were cut back, 1 base at V and 8 bases at J, with 12 bases in the middle.

CDR3: CASSLGSGNYGYTF. The CDR3 nucleotides read TGCGCCAGCAGCTTGGGGTCAGGGAACTATGGCTACACCTTC. This chain uses TRBV5-1 with TRBJ1-2; D perhaps matches TRBD1 (5 bases). Germline CDR1 reads SGHRS; CDR2 reads YFSETQ. Trimming left V 0 bases short and J 2 bases short, with 8 bases between. This CDR3 comprises 14 residues.

The J gene is TRBJ2-3, the V gene TRBV5-1; D not certain. CDR3 length equals 14 residues. Between the trimmed V and J ends, which lost 5 bases and 3 bases, there was a span of 13 bases. Germline V CDR1 and CDR2: SGHRS, YFSETQ. For the CDR3, the DNA is TGCGCCAGCAGGCCGGCACTATCTACAGATACGCAGTATTTT. Amino acid sequence: CASRPALSTDTQYF.

The genes are TRBV27 and TRBJ2-1; 12 bases are shared with TRBD2. Germline lookup yields CDR1 MNHEY and CDR2 SMNVEV (reference sequence). The CDR3 extends over 16 amino acids. V lost 5 bases, J lost 8 bases, and 10 bases stayed unmatched. CDR3 sequence: CASSRPRLAGGYEQFF. The CDR3 DNA reads as TGTGCCAGCAGTCGCCCCAGGCTAGCGGGAGGGTATGAGCAGTTCTTC.

The V and J genes are TRBV11-3 and TRBJ1-1; TRBD1 matches at 10 bases. Germline trimming cut 5 bases from V and 1 base from J; bases unmatched to any gene: 4. CDR1 is SGHNT, CDR2 YENEEA, per germline. The CDR3 extends over 15 amino acids. This CDR3 reads CASSRQGAPNTEAFF. CDR3 in DNA: TGTGCCAGCAGCAGACAGGGGGCCCCGAACACTGAAGCTTTCTTT.

This chain connects TRBV5-1 to TRBJ1-1, with D perhaps TRBD1 (5 bases). CDR3 size: 14 residues. V shed 4 bases and J shed 0 bases, with 10 bases lying between them. Germline CDR1 reads SGHRS; CDR2 reads YFSETQ. As DNA, the CDR3 is TGCGCCAGCAGCCTGGACACGATGAACACTGAAGCTTTCTTT. Translation: CASSLDTMNTEAFF.

In this sample, this clone turned up once. The rearrangement uses TRBV4-2 and TRBJ1-2, with a tentative D call TRBD1 (6 bases). The CDR3 is 15 residues long. From germline, CDR1 is LGHNA and CDR2 YNFKEQ. Trimming removed 4 bases from V and 8 bases from J, with 20 bases in between. CDR3 region: CASSLLRTVIGGYTF. CDR3 DNA sequence: TGTGCCAGCAGCCTTTTACGGACAGTCATAGGAGGCTACACCTTC.

This clone came up a few times. This rearrangement joins TRBV11-1 to TRBJ2-7, with D possibly being TRBD2 (7 bases). The CDR3 spans 14 residues. The V end lost 5 bases, the J end lost 3 bases, and 14 bases lay between the germline ends. Looked up from germline, CDR1 is SGHAT and CDR2 is FQDESV (reference sequence). The CDR3 loop reads CASSRRGAGYEQYF. The CDR3 DNA sequence: TGTGCCAGCAGCCGTCGGGGGGCTGGCTACGAGCAGTACTTC.

This clone was counted once. The genes are TRBV28 and TRBJ2-7; 8 bases line up with TRBD2. The length of the CDR3 is 14 residues. The germline gives CDR1 MDHEN, CDR2 SYDVKM. J was trimmed by 6 bases and V by 5 bases; bases with no gene match: 9. Written as DNA, the CDR3 is TGTGCCAGCAGTCCCTGGATAGCGGGAACCGAGCAGTACTTC. It codes for CASSPWIAGTEQYF.

The chain links TRBV5-1 to TRBJ2-1; D possibly corresponds to TRBD1 (5 bases). In germline, CDR1 is SGHRS, CDR2 YFSETQ. Trimming pared 0 bases from V and 0 bases from J, leaving 10 bases between. The CDR3 contains 16 residues. CDR3 sequence: CASSLGGLSSYNEQFF. The CDR3 DNA sequence: TGCGCCAGCAGCTTGGGGGGCCTTAGCTCCTACAATGAGCAGTTCTTC.

The chain employs TRBV18 and TRBJ2-1; D ambiguous. V lost 6 bases and J lost 5, with 11 bases in between. Germline V lookup: CDR1 KGHSH, CDR2 LQKENI. CDR3 length equals 13 residues. In nucleotides, the CDR3 is TGTGCCAGCTCGTGGCTAGTACACAATGAGCAGTTCTTC. As protein: CASSWLVHNEQFF.

The J gene is TRBJ1-1, the V gene TRBV5-8, with D possibly matching TRBD1 (5 bases). This CDR3 comprises 15 residues. V lost 3 bases, J lost 1 base, and 13 bases lay in between. Germline lookup yields CDR1 SGHTS and CDR2 YDEGEE. For the CDR3, the DNA is TGTGCCAGCAGCTGGGGGTCCGGGGGGAACACTGAAGCTTTCTTT. It is translated as CASSWGSGGNTEAFF.

The chain recombines TRBV30 with TRBJ2-7; unclear D gene. The CDR3 length is 11 residues. With 3 bases removed from V and 7 bases from J, the gap between germline ends came to 10 bases. Germline V gene lookup returns CDR1 GTSNPN and CDR2 SVGIG (reference sequence). The CDR3 DNA reads TGTGCCTGGAGGGCCGCCCTGGAGCAGTACTTC. Protein: CAWRAALEQYF.

This rearrangement joins TRBV2 to TRBJ1-3; 8 nucleotides agree with TRBD1. V shed 6 bases and J 4 bases; nucleotides not matched to a gene: 5. Germline loops: CDR1 SNHLY, CDR2 FYNNEI. The CDR3 extends over 14 amino acids. The CDR3 DNA sequence: TGTGCCAGCAGACGGACAGGGAACGGAAACACCATATATTTT. This sequence encodes CASRRTGNGNTIYF.

The CDR3 sequence is CASSQPGTGITYGYTF. Here the CDR3 DNA reads TGTGCCAGCAGCCAACCCGGGACAGGAATTACCTATGGCTACACCTTC. The chain combines TRBV4-2 with TRBJ1-2; TRBD1 matches 8 bases. CDR1 and CDR2 from the germline V gene are LGHNA and YNFKEQ. The CDR3 extends over 16 amino acids. V gave up 2 bases and J gave up 4 bases; unmatched junction bases: 9.